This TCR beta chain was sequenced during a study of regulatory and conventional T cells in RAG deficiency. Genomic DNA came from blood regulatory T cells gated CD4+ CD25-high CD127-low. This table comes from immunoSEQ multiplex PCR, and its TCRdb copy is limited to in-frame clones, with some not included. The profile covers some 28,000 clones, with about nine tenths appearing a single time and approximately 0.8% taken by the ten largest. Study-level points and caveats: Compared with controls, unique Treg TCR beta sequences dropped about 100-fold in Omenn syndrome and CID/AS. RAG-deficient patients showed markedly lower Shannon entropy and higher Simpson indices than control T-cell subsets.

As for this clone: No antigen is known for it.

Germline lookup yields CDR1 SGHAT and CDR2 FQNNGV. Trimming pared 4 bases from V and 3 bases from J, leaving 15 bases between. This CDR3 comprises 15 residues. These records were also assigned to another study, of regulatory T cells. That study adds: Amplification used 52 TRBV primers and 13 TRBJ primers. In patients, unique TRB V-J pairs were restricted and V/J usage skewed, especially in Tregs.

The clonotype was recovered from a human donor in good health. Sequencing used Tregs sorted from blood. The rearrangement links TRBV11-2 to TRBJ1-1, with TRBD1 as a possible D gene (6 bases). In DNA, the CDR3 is TGTGCCAGCAGCTCCCGTACAGGGAGGGACACTGAAGCTTTCTTT. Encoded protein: CASSSRTGRDTEAFF.